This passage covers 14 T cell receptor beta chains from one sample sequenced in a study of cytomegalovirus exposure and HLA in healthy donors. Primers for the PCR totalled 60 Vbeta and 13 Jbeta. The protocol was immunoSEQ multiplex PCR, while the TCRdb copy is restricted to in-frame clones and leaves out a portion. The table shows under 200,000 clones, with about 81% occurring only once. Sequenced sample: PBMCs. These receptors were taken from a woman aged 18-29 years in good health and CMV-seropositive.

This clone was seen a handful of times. Here the CDR3 DNA reads TGTGCCACAACCGGGACAGGGGACTTGAACACTGAAGCTTTCTTT. This encodes CATTGTGDLNTEAFF. The rearrangement joins TRBV6-6 to TRBJ1-1, with TRBD1 matching 10 bases. The trim removed 10 bases at V and 0 bases at J, leaving 8 bases unmatched. This CDR3 is built from 15 residues. Germline CDR1 is MNHNY and CDR2 is SVGAGI (reference sequence).

The chain's CDR3 is CASSVGDSPYNEQFF. The CDR3 nucleotides are TGTGCCAGCAGCGTAGGAGACAGCCCCTACAATGAGCAGTTCTTC. This chain links TRBV9 with TRBJ2-1, with D possibly TRBD1 on 5 matching bases. The CDR3 loop spans 15 amino acids. Trimming removed 0 bases from V and 2 bases from J, with 9 bases in between. Germline lookup yields CDR1 SGDLS and CDR2 YYNGEE.

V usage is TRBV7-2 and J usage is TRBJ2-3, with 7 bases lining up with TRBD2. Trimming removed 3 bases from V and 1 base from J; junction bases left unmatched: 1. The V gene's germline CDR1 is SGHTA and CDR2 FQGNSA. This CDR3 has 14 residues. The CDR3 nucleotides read TGTGCCAGCAGCTTTGGGGGGGGCACAGATACGCAGTATTTT. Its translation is CASSFGGGTDTQYF.

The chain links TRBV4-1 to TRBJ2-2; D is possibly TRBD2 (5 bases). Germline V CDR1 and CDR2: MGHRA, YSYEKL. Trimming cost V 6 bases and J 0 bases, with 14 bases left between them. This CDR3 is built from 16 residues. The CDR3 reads CASSPSGSPNTGELFF. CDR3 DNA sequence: TGCGCCAGCAGTCCCTCGGGGAGTCCGAACACCGGGGAGCTGTTTTTT.

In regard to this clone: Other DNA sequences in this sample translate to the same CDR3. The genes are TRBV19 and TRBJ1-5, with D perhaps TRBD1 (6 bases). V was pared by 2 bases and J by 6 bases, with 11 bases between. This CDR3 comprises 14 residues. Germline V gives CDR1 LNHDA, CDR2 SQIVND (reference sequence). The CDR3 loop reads CASSIQGSGQPQHF. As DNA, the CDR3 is TGTGCCAGTAGTATACAGGGGAGTGGTCAGCCCCAGCATTTT.

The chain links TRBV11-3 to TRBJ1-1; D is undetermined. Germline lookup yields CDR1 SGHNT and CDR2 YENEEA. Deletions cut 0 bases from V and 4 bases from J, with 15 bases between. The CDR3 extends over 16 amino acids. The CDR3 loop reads CASSLDGRGGSTEAFF. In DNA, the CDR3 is TGTGCCAGCAGCTTAGATGGCCGGGGAGGGTCCACTGAAGCTTTCTTT.

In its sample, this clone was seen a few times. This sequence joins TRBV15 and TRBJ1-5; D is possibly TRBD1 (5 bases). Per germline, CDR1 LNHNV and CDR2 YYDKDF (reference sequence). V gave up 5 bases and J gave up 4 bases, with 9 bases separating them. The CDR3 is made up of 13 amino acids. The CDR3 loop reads CATSGTRNQPQHF. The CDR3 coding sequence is TGTGCCACCAGCGGGACTCGGAATCAGCCCCAGCATTTT.

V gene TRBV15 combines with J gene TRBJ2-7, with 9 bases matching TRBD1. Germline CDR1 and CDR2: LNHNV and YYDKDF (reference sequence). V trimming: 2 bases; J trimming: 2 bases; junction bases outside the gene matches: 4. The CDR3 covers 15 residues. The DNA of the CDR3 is TGTGCCACCAGCAGAATGACAGGGGGAGCCTACGAGCAGTACGTC. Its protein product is CATSRMTGGAYEQYV.

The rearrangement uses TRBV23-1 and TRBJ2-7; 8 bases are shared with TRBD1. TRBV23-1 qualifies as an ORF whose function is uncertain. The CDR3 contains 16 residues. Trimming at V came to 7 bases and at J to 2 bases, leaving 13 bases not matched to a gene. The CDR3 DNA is TGCGCCAGCATTTCGAGCACCACAGGGGGTACCTACGAGCAGTACGTC. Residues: CASISSTTGGTYEQYV.

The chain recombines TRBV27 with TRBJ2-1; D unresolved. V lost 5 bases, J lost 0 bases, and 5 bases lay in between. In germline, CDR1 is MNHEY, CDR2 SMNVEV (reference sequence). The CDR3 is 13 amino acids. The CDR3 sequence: CASSQYSYNEQFF. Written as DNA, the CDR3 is TGTGCCAGCAGTCAGTACTCCTACAATGAGCAGTTCTTC.

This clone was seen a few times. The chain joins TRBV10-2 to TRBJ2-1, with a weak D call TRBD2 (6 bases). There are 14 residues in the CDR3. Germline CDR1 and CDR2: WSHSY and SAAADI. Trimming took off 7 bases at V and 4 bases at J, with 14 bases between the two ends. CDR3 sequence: CASKETSLYNEQFF. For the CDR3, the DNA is TGCGCCAGCAAGGAGACTAGTCTGTACAATGAGCAGTTCTTC.

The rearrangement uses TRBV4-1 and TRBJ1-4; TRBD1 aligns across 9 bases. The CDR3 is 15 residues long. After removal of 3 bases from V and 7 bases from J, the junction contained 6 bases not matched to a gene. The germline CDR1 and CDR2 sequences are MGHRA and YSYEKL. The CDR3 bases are TGCGCCAGCAGCCAGCTACAGGGGGCATCTGAAAAACTGTTTTTT. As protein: CASSQLQGASEKLFF.

The CDR3 nucleotides read TGTGCCAGTATGCCTAGCGGGGGTACCAATGAGCAGTTCTTC. Its protein is CASMPSGGTNEQFF. The V and J genes are TRBV28 and TRBJ2-1; 10 bases align to TRBD2. The germline gives CDR1 MDHEN, CDR2 SYDVKM. V trimming: 9 bases; J trimming: 6 bases; junction bases outside the gene matches: 8. This CDR3 has 14 amino acids. Variable domain in full (rest from reference TRBV28 and TRBJ2-1): DVKVTQSSRYLVKRTGEKVFLECVQDMDHENMFWYRQDPGLGLRLIYFSYDVKMKEKGDIPEGYSVSREKKERFSLILESASTNQTSMYLCASMPSGGTNEQFFGPGTRLTVL.

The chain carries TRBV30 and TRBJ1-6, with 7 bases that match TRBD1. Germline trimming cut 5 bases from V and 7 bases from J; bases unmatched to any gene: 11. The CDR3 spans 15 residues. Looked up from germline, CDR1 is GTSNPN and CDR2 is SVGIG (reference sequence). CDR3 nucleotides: TGTGCCTGGGAAACGAGACAGGGAGAGAATTCACCCCTCCACTTT. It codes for CAWETRQGENSPLHF.